A selection of T cell receptor beta chains follows, all from one sample in a study of chemoradiotherapy in HPV16-positive cancers. Sequencing used immunoSEQ multiplex PCR; TCRdb keeps in-frame clones, though not all of them. Among thousands of clones listed, around 85% were seen once. Sequences were derived from blood, sampled from a patient who underwent chemoradiotherapy. The receptors stem from a human donor with HPV-associated anogenital cancer. Both conserved end residues are part of each CDR3. A D gene is named only where the DNA matches it firmly. The listing skips clone size in some rows; elsewhere it reads once, few, many or a size class.

D: TRBD2
V: TRBV27
size: NA
J: TRBJ2-1
DNA: TGTGCCAGCAGTATAAGCGGGGGACCCAACAATGAGCAGTTCTTC
CDR3: CASSISGGPNNEQFF

D: NA
V: TRBV10-3
size: NA
J: TRBJ1-1
DNA: TGTGCCATCAGTGACTCCGGGCTACCAATGAACACTGAAGCTTTCTTT
CDR3: CAISDSGLPMNTEAFF

D: NA
V: TRBV7-9
size: NA
J: TRBJ1-1
DNA: TGTGCCAGCAGACCTGGGGCGGTGAACACTGAAGCTTTCTTT
CDR3: CASRPGAVNTEAFF

D: TRBD1
V: TRBV5-4
size: NA
J: TRBJ1-6
DNA: TGTGCCAGCAGCTCACCGAACGGACAGGCTAATTCACCCCTCCACTTT
CDR3: CASSSPNGQANSPLHF

D: TRBD1
V: TRBV6-4
size: NA
J: TRBJ2-3
DNA: TGTGCCAGCAGTGAGGCAGGGGGCTCAGATACGCAGTATTTT
CDR3: CASSEAGGSDTQYF

D: TRBD2
V: TRBV6-5
size: NA
J: TRBJ2-1
DNA: TGTGCCAGCAGGCTTAGCGGGGGGCCGAATGAGCAGTTCTTC
CDR3: CASRLSGGPNEQFF

D: NA
V: TRBV5-1
size: once
J: TRBJ2-7
DNA: TGCGCCAGCAGCCCGGAGCAGGGGATCTACGAGCAGTACTTC
CDR3: CASSPEQGIYEQYF

D: NA
V: TRBV27
size: few
J: TRBJ1-2
DNA: TGTGCCAGCAGCCCAGTGACAGGAAATAACTATGGCTACACCTTC
CDR3: CASSPVTGNNYGYTF

D: NA
V: TRBV10-3
size: NA
J: TRBJ2-2
DNA: TGTGCCATCAGTGTGAATATTCCCGGGGAGCTGTTTTTT
CDR3: CAISVNIPGELFF

D: TRBD2
V: TRBV29-1
size: NA
J: TRBJ2-5
DNA: TGCAGCGCAACTGGAGCGGGGGGGCAGGAGACCCAGTACTTC
CDR3: CSATGAGGQETQYF

D: NA
V: TRBV10-3
size: once
J: TRBJ1-2
DNA: TGTGCCATCAGTACCGGGACGACTGGGGAGGATGCCTACACCTTC
CDR3: CAISTGTTGEDAYTF

D: TRBD1
V: TRBV7-9
size: NA
J: TRBJ2-7
DNA: TGTGCCAGCAGCTTAGGGGACAGCTCCTACGAGCAGTACTTC
CDR3: CASSLGDSSYEQYF

D: NA
V: TRBV5-1
size: NA
J: TRBJ1-1
DNA: TGCGCCAGCAGCTTTGAGGTGGGTGAAGCTTTCTTT
CDR3: CASSFEVGEAFF

D: NA
V: TRBV19
size: NA
J: TRBJ1-5
DNA: TGTGCCAGTAGTATTCAGCCCACTGGGAGTCAGCCCCAGCATTTT
CDR3: CASSIQPTGSQPQHF

D: NA
V: TRBV4-3
size: once
J: TRBJ1-5
DNA: TGCGCCAGCAGCCAGGCCGAGGGCAATCAGCCCCAGCATTTT
CDR3: CASSQAEGNQPQHF

D: NA
V: TRBV5-8
size: NA
J: TRBJ2-5
DNA: TGTGCCAGCAGCACCACCGGCGGGCCAATAGATTACTTC
CDR3: CASSTTGGPIDYF

D: NA
V: TRBV4-3
size: NA
J: TRBJ2-5
DNA: TGCGCCAGCAGCCAGGATGTAAACTTTCAAGAGACCCAGTACTTC
CDR3: CASSQDVNFQETQYF

D: NA
V: TRBV19
size: NA
J: TRBJ1-5
DNA: TGTGCCAGTAAGCAGGGGTTGAGTCTCTATGGCAATCAGCCCCAGCATTTT
CDR3: CASKQGLSLYGNQPQHF

D: NA
V: TRBV5-4
size: NA
J: TRBJ1-5
DNA: TGTGCCAGCAGCCATGAAGGCGCCATAAGCAATCAGCCCCAGCATTTT
CDR3: CASSHEGAISNQPQHF

D: TRBD2
V: TRBV7-2
size: NA
J: TRBJ2-3
DNA: TGTGCCAGCAGTAGCGGGACTAGCACAGATACGCAGTATTTT
CDR3: CASSSGTSTDTQYF

D: NA
V: TRBV29-1
size: NA
J: TRBJ2-3
DNA: TGCAGCGTTGTGGCTGGACAGACCATAGATACGCAGTATTTT
CDR3: CSVVAGQTIDTQYF

D: NA
V: TRBV5-1
size: NA
J: TRBJ2-1
DNA: TGCGCCAGCAGCTTGGCCTTGGCAGGCGGGGAGCAGTTCTTC
CDR3: CASSLALAGGEQFF

D: NA
V: TRBV7-2
size: NA
J: TRBJ2-1
DNA: TGTGCCGGCAAAGCCATAGGGACTTCGGACAATGAGCAGTTCTTC
CDR3: CAGKAIGTSDNEQFF

D: TRBD1
V: TRBV11-2
size: NA
J: TRBJ1-2
DNA: TGTGCCAGCAGCTTAGATTCCCGGACAGGGGATTACTATGGCTACACCTTC
CDR3: CASSLDSRTGDYYGYTF

D: NA
V: TRBV5-1
size: few
J: TRBJ1-1
DNA: TGCGCCAGCAGCTTACAATGGGGCTCCCTTGAAGCTTTCTTT
CDR3: CASSLQWGSLEAFF

D: NA
V: TRBV5-4
size: once
J: TRBJ2-7
DNA: TGTGCCAGCAGTTTGGGGGGTTTCTACGAGCAGTACTTC
CDR3: CASSLGGFYEQYF

D: TRBD1
V: TRBV7-2
size: NA
J: TRBJ1-3
DNA: TGTGCCAGCAGCCCACGGACAGGGGGCTCTGGAAACACCATATATTTT
CDR3: CASSPRTGGSGNTIYF

D: NA
V: TRBV21-1
size: NA
J: TRBJ1-6
DNA: TGTGCCAGCAGCAAAGGGGGTGCGTATAGTAATTCACCCCTCCACTTT
CDR3: CASSKGGAYSNSPLHF

D: TRBD1
V: TRBV5-1
size: NA
J: TRBJ2-7
DNA: TGCGCCAGCAGCTTGGTCTCGGGGGGAAGGACAGGGGGTGAGCAGTACTTC
CDR3: CASSLVSGGRTGGEQYF

D: TRBD2
V: TRBV9
size: NA
J: TRBJ2-3
DNA: TGTGCCAGCAGCGTAGCTGTAACAGCGGGGACAGATACGCAGTATTTT
CDR3: CASSVAVTAGTDTQYF